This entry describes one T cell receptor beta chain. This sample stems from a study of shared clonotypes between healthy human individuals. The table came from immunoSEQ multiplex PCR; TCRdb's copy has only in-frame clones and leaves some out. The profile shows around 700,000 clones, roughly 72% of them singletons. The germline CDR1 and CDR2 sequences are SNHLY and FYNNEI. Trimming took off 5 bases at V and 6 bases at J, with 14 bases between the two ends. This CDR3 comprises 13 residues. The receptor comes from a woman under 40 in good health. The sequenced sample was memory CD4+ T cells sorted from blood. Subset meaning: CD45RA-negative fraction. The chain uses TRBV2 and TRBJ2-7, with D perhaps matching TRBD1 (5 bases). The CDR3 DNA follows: TGTGCCAGCAGTAGCGAATATAGGGGCGAGCAGTACTTC. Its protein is CASSSEYRGEQYF.